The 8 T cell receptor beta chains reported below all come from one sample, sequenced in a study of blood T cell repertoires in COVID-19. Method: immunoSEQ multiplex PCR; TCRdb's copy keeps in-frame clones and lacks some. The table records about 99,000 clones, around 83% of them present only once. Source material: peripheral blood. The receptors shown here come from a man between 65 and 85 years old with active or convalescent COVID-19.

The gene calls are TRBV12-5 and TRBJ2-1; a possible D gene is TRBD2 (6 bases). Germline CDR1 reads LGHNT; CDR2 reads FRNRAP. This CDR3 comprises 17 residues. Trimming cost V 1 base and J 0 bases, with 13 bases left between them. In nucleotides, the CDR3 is TGTGCTAGTGGTTTGGGCGGGGCTAGCCTCTCCTACAATGAGCAGTTCTTC. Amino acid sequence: CASGLGGASLSYNEQFF. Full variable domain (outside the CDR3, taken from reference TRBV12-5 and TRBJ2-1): DARVTQTPRHKVTEMGQEVTMRCQPILGHNTVFWYRQTMMQGLELLAYFRNRAPLDDSGMPKDRFSAEMPDATLATLKIQPSEPRDSAVYFCASGLGGASLSYNEQFFGPGTRLTVL.

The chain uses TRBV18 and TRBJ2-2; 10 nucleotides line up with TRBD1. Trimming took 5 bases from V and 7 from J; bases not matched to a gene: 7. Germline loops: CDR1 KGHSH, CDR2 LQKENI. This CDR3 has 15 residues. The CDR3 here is CASSIGTGAGGELFF. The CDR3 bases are TGTGCCAGCTCAATCGGGACAGGGGCCGGCGGGGAGCTGTTTTTT.

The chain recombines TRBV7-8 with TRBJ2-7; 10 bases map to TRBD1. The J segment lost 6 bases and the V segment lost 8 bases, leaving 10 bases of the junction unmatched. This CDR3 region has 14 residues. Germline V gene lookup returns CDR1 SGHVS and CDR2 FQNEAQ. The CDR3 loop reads CASDPDRGRGEQYF. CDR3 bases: TGTGCCAGCGACCCGGACAGGGGGAGGGGCGAGCAGTACTTC.

This chain's CDR3 is CASSVNQGPAFF. DNA for the CDR3: TGTGCCAGCAGTGTTAACCAGGGGCCAGCTTTCTTT. The chain recombines TRBV2 with TRBJ1-1, with D maybe TRBD1 (6 bases). Per the germline V gene, CDR1 is SNHLY and CDR2 is FYNNEI. Between the trimmed V and J ends, which lost 4 bases and 10 bases, there was a span of 13 bases. CDR3 length equals 12 residues.

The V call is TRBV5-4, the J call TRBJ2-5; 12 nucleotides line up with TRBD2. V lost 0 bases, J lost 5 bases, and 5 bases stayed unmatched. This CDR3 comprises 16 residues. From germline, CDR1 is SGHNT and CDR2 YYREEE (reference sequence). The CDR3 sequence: CASSLGASGGAETQYF. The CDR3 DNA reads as TGTGCCAGCAGCTTGGGTGCTAGCGGGGGGGCGGAGACCCAGTACTTC.

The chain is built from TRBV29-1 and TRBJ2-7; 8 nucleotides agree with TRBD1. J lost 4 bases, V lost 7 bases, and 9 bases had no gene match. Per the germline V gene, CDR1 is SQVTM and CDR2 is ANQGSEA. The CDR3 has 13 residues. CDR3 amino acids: CSGAQGAGYEQYF. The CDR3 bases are TGCAGCGGGGCCCAGGGGGCTGGGTACGAGCAGTACTTC.

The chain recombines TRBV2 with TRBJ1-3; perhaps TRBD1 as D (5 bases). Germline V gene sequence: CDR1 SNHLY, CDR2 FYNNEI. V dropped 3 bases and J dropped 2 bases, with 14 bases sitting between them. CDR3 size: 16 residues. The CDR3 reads CASSEVAGRAGNTIYF. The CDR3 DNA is TGTGCCAGCAGTGAGGTGGCAGGGAGGGCTGGAAACACCATATATTTT.

CDR3 in DNA: TGTGCCAGCAGCGTGGGACAGCTCCAAGAGACCCAGTACTTC. Translating gives CASSVGQLQETQYF. V gene TRBV9 combines with J gene TRBJ2-5; 7 bases fit TRBD1. From germline, CDR1 is SGDLS and CDR2 YYNGEE. The trim removed 2 bases at V and 1 base at J, leaving 2 bases unmatched. This CDR3 has 14 residues.